The rows below give T cell receptor beta chains drawn from one sample of a study of OX40 agonist ivuxolimab in advanced cancers. Sequencing used immunoSEQ multiplex PCR; TCRdb keeps in-frame clones, though not all of them. The repertoire holds about 77,000 clones, with 70% to 90% as singletons. Sequences were derived from CD4+ or CD8+ T cells sorted from blood, sampled in a trial of the OX40 agonist ivuxolimab. Source of these receptors: an adult with an advanced solid tumor such as melanoma, head and neck, liver or kidney cancer. Each CDR3 is given without its conserved first and last residue.

>13|TRBV5-6
ASNRLQGVADTQY
>11|TRBV6-5
ASSYSGQGGYT
>11|TRBV4-3
ASSQDPRYEQY
>11|TRBV30
AWSVDSNYGYT
>10|TRBV6-5
ASSRNTGELF
>11|TRBV5-4
ASRTPGQGPLH
>12|TRBV7-2
ASSLDLGALQQF
>11|TRBV18
ASSRDRTYEQY
>11|TRBV11-2
ASSLNLQETQY
>13|TRBV6-5
ASRQQGGSGNTIY
>10|TRBV2
ASRADSVEQY
>17|TRBV7-9
ASSLGWTGGSHSIYEQY
>12|TRBV15
ATSRGGERDTQY
>15|TRBV25-1
ASSESMAIPTNEKLF
>12|TRBV5-1
ASYGGASTGELF
>12|TRBV6-6
AGRLAGGTGELF
>14|TRBV7-3
ASSLKTSGGVETQY
>10|TRBV9
ASSPGSGGYT
>12|TRBV10-1
ASSAGQSRYEQY
>14|TRBV7-3
ASSLGIGLAEETQY
>13|TRBV4-1
ASSQDRRGNQPQH
>14|TRBV11-2
ASSLVASGRQETQY
>14|TRBV6-6
ASSYSRGTSGNTIY
>14|TRBV18
ASSPGTGDLTGELF
>12|TRBV5-1
ASSLDGVKQPQH
>14|TRBV11-3
ASSLWVPGVNQPQH
>12|TRBV19
ASTVAGRETEAF
>15|TRBV7-9
ASSLVMTDYSNQPQH
>9|TRBV19
ASSILSEAF
>12|TRBV5-1
ASSLQEFTDTQY
>13|TRBV2
ASRYGGSSYNEQF
>14|TRBV9
ASSVTSGGPQTEAF
>13|TRBV6-5
ASSSPAGYDYEQY
>11|TRBV7-6
ASSGQENQPQH
>12|TRBV6-6
ASSYTGVYNEQF
>11|TRBV2
ASGGLAGVEQY
>12|TRBV5-1
ASWTDPGPGEQY
>12|TRBV19
ASRSGTSMREQY
>12|TRBV18
ASSPLGEGTEQY
>11|TRBV29-1
SVTGTGDWEQF
>13|TRBV6-6
ASSYSRGSQNIQY
>12|TRBV5-5
ASSPRGTPEGYT
>14|TRBV5-1
ASSLGSGTVSYEQY
>13|TRBV7-2
ASSLRSPLGDTQY
>15|TRBV30
AWSAPGAGFSGNTIY